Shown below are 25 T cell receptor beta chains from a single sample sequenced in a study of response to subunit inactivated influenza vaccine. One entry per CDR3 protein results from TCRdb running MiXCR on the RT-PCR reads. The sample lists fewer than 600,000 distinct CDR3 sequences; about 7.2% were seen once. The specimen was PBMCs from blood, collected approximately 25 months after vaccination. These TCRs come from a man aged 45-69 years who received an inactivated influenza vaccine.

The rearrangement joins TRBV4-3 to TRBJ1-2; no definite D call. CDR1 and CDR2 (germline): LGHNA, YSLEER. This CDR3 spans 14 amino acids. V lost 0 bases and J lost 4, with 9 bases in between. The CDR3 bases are TGCGCCAGCAGCCAAGATCCCGGGATCTATGGCTACACCTTC. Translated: CASSQDPGIYGYTF.

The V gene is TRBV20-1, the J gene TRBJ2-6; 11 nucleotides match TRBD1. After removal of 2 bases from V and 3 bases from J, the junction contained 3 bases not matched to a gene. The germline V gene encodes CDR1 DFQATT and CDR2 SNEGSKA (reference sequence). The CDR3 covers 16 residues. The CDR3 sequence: CSARRTGGLGANVLTF. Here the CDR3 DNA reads TGCAGTGCTAGAAGGACAGGGGGCCTTGGGGCCAACGTCCTGACTTTC.

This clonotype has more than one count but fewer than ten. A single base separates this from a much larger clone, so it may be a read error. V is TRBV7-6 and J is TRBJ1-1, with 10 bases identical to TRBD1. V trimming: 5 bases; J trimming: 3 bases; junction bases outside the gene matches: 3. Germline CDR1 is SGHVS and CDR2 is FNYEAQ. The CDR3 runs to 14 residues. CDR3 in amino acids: CASSPGQGYTEAFF. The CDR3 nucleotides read TGTGCCAGCAGCCCGGGACAGGGGTACACTGAAGCTTTCTTT.

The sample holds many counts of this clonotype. The CDR3 DNA reads as TGTGCCAGCAGTTACTCGAGCGGGAGGAATTACAATGAGCAGTTCTTC. Amino acid sequence: CASSYSSGRNYNEQFF. The chain recombines TRBV6-5 with TRBJ2-1, with 9 bases that match TRBD2. The CDR3 runs to 16 residues. In germline, CDR1 is MNHEY, CDR2 SVGAGI. Unmatched junction bases numbered 4, after V lost 0 bases and J lost 4 bases.

CDR3 sequence (DNA): TGTGCCAGTACCGGGGACAGGGGTAATCAGCCCCAGCATTTT. Residues: CASTGDRGNQPQHF. The chain employs TRBV19 and TRBJ1-5, with TRBD1 matching over 10 bases. The V gene end was trimmed by 7 bases and the J gene end by 4 bases; junction bases not matched to a gene: 4. Germline CDR1 and CDR2: LNHDA and SQIVND (reference sequence). This CDR3 is 14 amino acids long.

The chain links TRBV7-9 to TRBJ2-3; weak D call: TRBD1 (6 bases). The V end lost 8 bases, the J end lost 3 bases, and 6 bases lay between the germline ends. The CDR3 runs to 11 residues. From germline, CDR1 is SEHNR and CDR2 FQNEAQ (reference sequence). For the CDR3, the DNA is TGTGCCAGCGGACAGACAGATACGCAGTATTTT. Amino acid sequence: CASGQTDTQYF.

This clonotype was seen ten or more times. The CDR3 DNA reads TGCAGTGCTAGCCAGGGGTTTGGGGCCGCCTTAACCTCCTACAATGAGCAGTTCTTC. Its translation is CSASQGFGAALTSYNEQFF. The chain couples TRBV20-1 to TRBJ2-1; TRBD1 is a possible D gene (6 bases). The CDR3 runs 19 residues. CDR1 is DFQATT, CDR2 SNEGSKA, per germline (reference sequence). V dropped 3 bases and J dropped 0 bases, with 24 bases sitting between them.

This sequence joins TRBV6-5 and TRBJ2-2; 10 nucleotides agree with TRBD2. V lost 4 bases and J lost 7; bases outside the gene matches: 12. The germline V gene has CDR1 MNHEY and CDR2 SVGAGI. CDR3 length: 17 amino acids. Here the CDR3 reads CASSSPSSGRGVGELFF. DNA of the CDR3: TGTGCCAGCAGTTCTCCGTCCAGCGGGAGGGGCGTCGGGGAGCTGTTTTTT.

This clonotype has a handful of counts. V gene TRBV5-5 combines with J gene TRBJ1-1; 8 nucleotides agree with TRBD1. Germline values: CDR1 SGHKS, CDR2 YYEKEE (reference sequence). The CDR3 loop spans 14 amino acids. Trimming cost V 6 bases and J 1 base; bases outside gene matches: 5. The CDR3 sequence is CASNPGTGNTEAFF. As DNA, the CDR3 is TGTGCCAGCAACCCCGGGACAGGGAACACTGAAGCTTTCTTT.

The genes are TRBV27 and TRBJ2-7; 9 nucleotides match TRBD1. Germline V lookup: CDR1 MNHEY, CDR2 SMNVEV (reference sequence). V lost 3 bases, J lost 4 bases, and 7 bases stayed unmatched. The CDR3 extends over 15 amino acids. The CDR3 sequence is CASSFGGTGTYEQYF. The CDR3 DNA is TGTGCCAGCAGTTTCGGGGGGACAGGGACATACGAGCAGTACTTC.

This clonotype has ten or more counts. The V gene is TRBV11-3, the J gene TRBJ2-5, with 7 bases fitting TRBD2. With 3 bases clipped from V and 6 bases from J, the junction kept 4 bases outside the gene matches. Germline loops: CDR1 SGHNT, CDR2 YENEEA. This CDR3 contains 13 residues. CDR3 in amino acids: CASSFTSDKTQYF. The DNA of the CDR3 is TGTGCCAGCAGCTTTACTAGCGATAAGACCCAGTACTTC.

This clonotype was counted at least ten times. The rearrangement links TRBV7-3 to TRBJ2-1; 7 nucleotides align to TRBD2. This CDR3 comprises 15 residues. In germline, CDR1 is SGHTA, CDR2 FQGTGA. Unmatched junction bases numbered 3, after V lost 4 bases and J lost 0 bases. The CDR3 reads CASSSGLSSYNEQFF. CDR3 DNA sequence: TGTGCCAGCAGCTCGGGACTAAGCTCCTACAATGAGCAGTTCTTC.

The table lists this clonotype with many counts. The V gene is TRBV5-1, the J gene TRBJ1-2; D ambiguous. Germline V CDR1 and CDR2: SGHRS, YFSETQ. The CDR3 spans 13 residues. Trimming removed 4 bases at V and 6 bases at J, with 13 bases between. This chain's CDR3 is CASSVSSGDGYTF. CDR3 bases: TGCGCCAGCAGCGTCAGCTCGGGAGATGGCTACACCTTC.

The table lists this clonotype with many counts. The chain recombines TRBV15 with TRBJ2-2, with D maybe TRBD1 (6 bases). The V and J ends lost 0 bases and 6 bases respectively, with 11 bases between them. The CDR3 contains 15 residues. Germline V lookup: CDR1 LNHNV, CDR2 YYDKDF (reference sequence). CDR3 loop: CATSRDRGLAGELFF. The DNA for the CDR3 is TGTGCCACCAGCAGAGATAGGGGGTTGGCCGGGGAGCTGTTTTTT.

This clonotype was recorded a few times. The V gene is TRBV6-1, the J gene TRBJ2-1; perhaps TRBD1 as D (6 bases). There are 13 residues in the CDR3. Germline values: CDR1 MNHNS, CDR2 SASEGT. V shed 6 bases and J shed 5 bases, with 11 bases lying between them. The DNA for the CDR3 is TGTGCCAGCAGCGGGACAATTAACAATGAGCAGTTCTTC. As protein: CASSGTINNEQFF.

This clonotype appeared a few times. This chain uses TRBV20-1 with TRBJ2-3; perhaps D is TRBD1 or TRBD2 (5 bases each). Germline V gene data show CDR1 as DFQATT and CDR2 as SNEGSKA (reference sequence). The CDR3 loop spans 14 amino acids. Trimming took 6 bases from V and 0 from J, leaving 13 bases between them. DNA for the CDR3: TGCAGTGCGAGACGGGGCTCTAGCACAGATACGCAGTATTTT. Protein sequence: CSARRGSSTDTQYF.

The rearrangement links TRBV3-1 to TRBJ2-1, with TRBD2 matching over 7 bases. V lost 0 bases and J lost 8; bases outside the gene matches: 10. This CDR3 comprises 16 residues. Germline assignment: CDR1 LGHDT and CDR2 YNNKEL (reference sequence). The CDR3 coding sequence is TGTGCCAGCAGCCAAGAAATGACTAGCCGGACGGATGAGCAGTTCTTC. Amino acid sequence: CASSQEMTSRTDEQFF.

The CDR3 spells CASSPRTINYGYTF. In nucleotides, the CDR3 is TGCGCCAGCAGCCCGAGGACAATAAACTATGGCTACACCTTC. V usage is TRBV5-1 and J usage is TRBJ1-2, with D maybe TRBD1 (5 bases). Germline V gene sequence: CDR1 SGHRS, CDR2 YFSETQ. This CDR3 is 14 amino acids long. Trimming removed 4 bases from V and 2 bases from J, with 12 bases in between.

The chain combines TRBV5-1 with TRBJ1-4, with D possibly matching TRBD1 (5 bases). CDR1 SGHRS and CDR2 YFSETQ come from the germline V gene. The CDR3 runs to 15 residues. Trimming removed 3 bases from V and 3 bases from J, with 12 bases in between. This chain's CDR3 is CASSSHWGPNEKLFF. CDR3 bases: TGCGCCAGCAGCTCCCATTGGGGACCTAATGAAAAACTGTTTTTT.

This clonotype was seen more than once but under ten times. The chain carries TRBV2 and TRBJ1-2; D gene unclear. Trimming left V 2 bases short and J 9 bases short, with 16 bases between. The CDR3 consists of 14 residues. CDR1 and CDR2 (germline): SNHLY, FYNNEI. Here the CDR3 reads CASSEMEGSGSYTF. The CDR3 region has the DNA TGTGCCAGCAGTGAAATGGAGGGCTCGGGCAGCTACACCTTC.

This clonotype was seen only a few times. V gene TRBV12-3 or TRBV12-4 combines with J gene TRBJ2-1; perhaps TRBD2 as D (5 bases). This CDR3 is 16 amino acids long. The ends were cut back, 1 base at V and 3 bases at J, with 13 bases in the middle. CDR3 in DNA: TGTGCCAGCAGTTTAGATCTGAGGGTTGGCTACAATGAGCAGTTCTTC. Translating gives CASSLDLRVGYNEQFF.

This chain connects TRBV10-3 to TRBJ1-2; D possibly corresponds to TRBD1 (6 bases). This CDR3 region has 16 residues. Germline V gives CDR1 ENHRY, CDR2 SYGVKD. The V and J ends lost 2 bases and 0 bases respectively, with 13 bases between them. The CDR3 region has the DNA TGTGCCATCAGTGAGGGGGGGCAGGGCGCTAACTATGGCTACACCTTC. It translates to CAISEGGQGANYGYTF.

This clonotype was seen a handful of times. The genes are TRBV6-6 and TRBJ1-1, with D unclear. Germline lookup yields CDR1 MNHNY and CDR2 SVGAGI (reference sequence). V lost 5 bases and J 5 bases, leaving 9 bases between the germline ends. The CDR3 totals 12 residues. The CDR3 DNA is TGTGCCAGCAGTCGGCTTGTAACTGAAGCTTTCTTT. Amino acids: CASSRLVTEAFF.

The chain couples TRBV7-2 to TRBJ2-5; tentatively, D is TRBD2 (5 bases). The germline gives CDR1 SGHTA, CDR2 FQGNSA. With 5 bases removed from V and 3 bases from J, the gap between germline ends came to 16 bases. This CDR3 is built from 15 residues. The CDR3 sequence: CASSKAGVREETQYF. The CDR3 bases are TGTGCCAGCAGCAAAGCCGGGGTACGGGAAGAGACCCAGTACTTC.

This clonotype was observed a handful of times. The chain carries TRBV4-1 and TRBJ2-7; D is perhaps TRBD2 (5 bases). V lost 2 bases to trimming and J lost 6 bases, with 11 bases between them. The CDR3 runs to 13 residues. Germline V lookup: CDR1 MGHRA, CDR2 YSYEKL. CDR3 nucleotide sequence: TGCGCCAGCAGCCAAAAAGAGAGGGCCGAGCAGTACTTC. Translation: CASSQKERAEQYF.